The 28 T cell receptor beta chains below come from one sample, sequenced in a study of T-cell memory formation after mild COVID-19. TCRdb independently ran MiXCR on the 5' RACE reads; one entry per CDR3 protein. This table holds fewer than 500,000 distinct CDR3 sequences, roughly 25% found once. Sequenced input: PBMCs or a T cell subset sorted from them (not recorded which). These receptors originate from an adult woman who had mild COVID-19 (a few samples of this study predate the infection). Cell type and time point are not known.

The gene calls are TRBV7-2 and TRBJ1-1; 8 bases align to TRBD1. This CDR3 region has 12 residues. V lost 4 bases, J lost 9 bases, and 4 bases stayed unmatched. Germline V lookup: CDR1 SGHTA, CDR2 FQGNSA. CDR3 nucleotide sequence: TGTGCCAGCAGCTCGGACAGGGCTAAAGCTTTCTTT. This sequence encodes CASSSDRAKAFF.

This clonotype was picked up many times. V gene TRBV12-3 or TRBV12-4 combines with J gene TRBJ2-5; D is unresolved. The ends were cut back, 5 bases at V and 4 bases at J, with 5 bases in the middle. The CDR3 length is 11 residues. The CDR3 is CASSTRETQYF. In nucleotides, the CDR3 is TGTGCCAGCAGTACCCGAGAGACCCAGTACTTC.

The V gene is TRBV7-9, the J gene TRBJ1-2, with D maybe TRBD1 (5 bases). Trimming left V 5 bases short and J 0 bases short, with 16 bases between. Germline CDR1 and CDR2: SEHNR and FQNEAQ (reference sequence). The CDR3 consists of 16 residues. As DNA, the CDR3 is TGTGCCAGCAGCCTTCACCCCAGGGTTTCTAACTATGGCTACACCTTC. It yields the protein CASSLHPRVSNYGYTF.

In this sample, this clonotype turned up many times. This chain uses TRBV7-2 with TRBJ1-1; D perhaps matches TRBD1 (6 bases). This CDR3 has 13 residues. V lost 5 bases, J lost 5 bases, and 12 bases lay in between. The germline V gene encodes CDR1 SGHTA and CDR2 FQGNSA. The CDR3 nucleotides read TGTGCCAGCAGCCGGGGGGCGCCGACTGAAGCTTTCTTT. Its protein product is CASSRGAPTEAFF.

This clonotype has just a few counts. This rearrangement joins TRBV29-1 to TRBJ1-2; no clear D. Trimming cost V 2 bases and J 8 bases, with 12 bases left between them. Germline V gene data show CDR1 as SQVTM and CDR2 as ANQGSEA. This CDR3 contains 12 residues. The CDR3: CSVESGDGGYTF. In DNA, the CDR3 is TGCAGCGTTGAAAGCGGCGACGGGGGCTACACCTTC.

The table lists this clonotype with a few counts. The chain joins TRBV18 to TRBJ2-4; D not resolved. Between the trimmed V and J ends, which lost 3 bases and 5 bases, there was a span of 8 bases. This CDR3 comprises 13 residues. Germline-derived CDR1 and CDR2 are KGHSH and LQKENI. CDR3 bases: TGTGCCAGCTCACCGGGTGGGGAAAACATTCAGTACTTC. Its protein product is CASSPGGENIQYF.

The V gene is TRBV7-9, the J gene TRBJ2-7; no definite D call. Germline V lookup: CDR1 SEHNR, CDR2 FQNEAQ (reference sequence). Trimming removed 4 bases from V and 0 bases from J, with 10 bases in between. The CDR3 is made up of 14 amino acids. DNA of the CDR3: TGTGCCAGCAGCTCGACTCTCGCCTCCTACGAGCAGTACTTC. This sequence encodes CASSSTLASYEQYF.

This clonotype occurred a few times. The chain combines TRBV20-1 with TRBJ1-2; tentative D call: TRBD1 (6 bases). This CDR3 has 13 residues. The germline V and J ends were trimmed by 3 bases and 8 bases, with 16 bases remaining between them. Germline CDR1 DFQATT, CDR2 SNEGSKA (reference sequence). CDR3: CSASPGGGRGYTF. Written as DNA, the CDR3 is TGCAGTGCTAGCCCCGGGGGCGGGAGGGGCTACACCTTC.

The chain uses TRBV7-2 and TRBJ2-5; 8 bases align to TRBD2. Germline V gene sequence: CDR1 SGHTA, CDR2 FQGNSA. V was pared by 4 bases and J by 5 bases, with 9 bases of the junction left unmatched. This CDR3 is 15 amino acids long. CDR3 DNA sequence: TGTGCCAGCAGCTCGCGGGGGGATTGGGGGGAGACCCAGTACTTC. This sequence encodes CASSSRGDWGETQYF.

For the CDR3, the DNA is TGCAGTGCTAGAGTCGACAGGTTGGGTGCTGTGGCCCAGTACTTC. Its protein product is CSARVDRLGAVAQYF. This sequence joins TRBV20-1 and TRBJ2-5; possible D gene TRBD1, 6 bases. V dropped 1 base and J dropped 9 bases, with 21 bases sitting between them. CDR3 length: 15 amino acids. The V gene's germline CDR1 is DFQATT and CDR2 SNEGSKA (reference sequence).

The rearrangement uses TRBV20-1 and TRBJ2-5; TRBD1 is a possible D gene (7 bases). V was cut by 5 bases and J by 5 bases, with 18 bases left in between. The CDR3 extends over 14 amino acids. CDR1 and CDR2 from the germline V gene are DFQATT and SNEGSKA (reference sequence). CDR3 bases: TGCAGTGCTCTGAAGGAGGGGGCGGGGGAGACCCAGTACTTC. It encodes CSALKEGAGETQYF.

This clonotype was seen more than once but under ten times. The chain couples TRBV30 to TRBJ2-3, with D unclear. V lost 0 bases to trimming and J lost 4 bases, with 5 bases between them. Germline V lookup: CDR1 GTSNPN, CDR2 SVGIG (reference sequence). The CDR3 runs 12 residues. Written as DNA, the CDR3 is TGTGCCTGGAGTGTCAGTTCAGATACGCAGTATTTT. It codes for CAWSVSSDTQYF.

This clonotype has only a few counts. This chain connects TRBV7-8 to TRBJ2-5, with D perhaps TRBD2 (5 bases). Germline CDR1 is SGHVS and CDR2 is FQNEAQ. The CDR3 is 16 amino acids. Trimming took 1 base from V and 4 from J, leaving 16 bases between them. The CDR3 bases are TGTGCCAGCAGCTTAGGGGTACTAGTGAGTACAGAGACCCAGTACTTC. It is translated as CASSLGVLVSTETQYF. The full variable domain, completed using reference TRBV7-8 and TRBJ2-5, is GAGVSQSPRYKVAKRGQDVALRCDPISGHVSLFWYQQALGQGPEFLTYFQNEAQLDKSGLPSDRFFAERPEGSVSTLKIQRTQQEDSAVYLCASSLGVLVSTETQYFGPGTRLLVL.

This clonotype was counted ten times or more. The J gene is TRBJ1-5, the V gene TRBV5-4; 7 positions match TRBD1. CDR1 SGHNT and CDR2 YYREEE come from the germline V gene (reference sequence). The CDR3 loop spans 13 amino acids. After removal of 4 bases from V and 6 bases from J, the junction contained 4 bases not matched to a gene. CDR3 residues: CASSLGGGQPQHF. The CDR3 DNA is TGTGCCAGCAGCCTAGGGGGCGGTCAGCCCCAGCATTTT.

This clonotype was seen a handful of times. This chain connects TRBV21-1 to TRBJ2-5; the D segment call TRBD1 is taken from the table without a DNA check. TRBV21-1 is assigned pseudogene status. This CDR3 has 15 amino acids. CDR3 loop: CASSKGDRGQETQYF. The CDR3 DNA reads TGTGCCAGCAGCAAAGGCGACAGGGGGCAAGAGACCCAGTACTTC.

This chain links TRBV5-4 with TRBJ2-1; 10 bases align to TRBD2. V shed 7 bases and J 8 bases; nucleotides not matched to a gene: 12. CDR1 is SGHNT, CDR2 YYREEE, per germline (reference sequence). The CDR3 has 15 residues. The CDR3 DNA reads TGTGCCAGCCTGGACTTAGCGGGAGGTGTATATGAGCAGTTCTTC. The encoded protein is CASLDLAGGVYEQFF.

In nucleotides, the CDR3 is TGTGCCAGCAGTGGGACAGTATTGAAGGGGACCCAGTACTTC. It yields the protein CASSGTVLKGTQYF. This sequence joins TRBV6-2 or TRBV6-3 and TRBJ2-5, with 7 bases lining up with TRBD1. CDR1 is MNHEY and CDR2 is SVGEGT in the germline V gene. The CDR3 totals 14 residues. The V gene end was trimmed by 5 bases and the J gene end by 7 bases; junction bases not matched to a gene: 10.

The J gene is TRBJ2-1, the V gene TRBV7-6; 7 nucleotides line up with TRBD1. Trimming at V came to 1 base and at J to 6 bases, leaving 6 bases not matched to a gene. The CDR3 consists of 15 residues. Germline CDR1 is SGHVS and CDR2 is FNYEAQ. The CDR3 reads CASSLETGYSNEQFF. CDR3 coding DNA: TGTGCCAGCAGCTTAGAGACAGGGTATTCCAATGAGCAGTTCTTC.

The chain has TRBV10-3 and TRBJ1-6, with 7 bases fitting TRBD1. The CDR3 covers 14 residues. Germline trimming cut 2 bases from V and 9 bases from J; bases unmatched to any gene: 4. Germline lookup yields CDR1 ENHRY and CDR2 SYGVKD. The CDR3 region is CAISETGDGSPLHF. The CDR3 DNA sequence: TGTGCCATCAGTGAGACAGGGGATGGTTCACCCCTCCACTTT.

This clonotype was seen only a few times. J is TRBJ2-1 and V is TRBV5-1, with 14 bases lining up with TRBD2. Germline-derived CDR1 and CDR2 are SGHRS and YFSETQ. Trimming cost V 4 bases and J 2 bases; bases outside gene matches: 8. The CDR3 extends over 18 amino acids. The CDR3 protein is CASSPGLAGVEAYNEQFF. The CDR3 nucleotides read TGCGCCAGCAGCCCGGGACTAGCGGGGGTGGAGGCCTACAATGAGCAGTTCTTC.

The sample holds many counts of this clonotype. The chain combines TRBV4-3 with TRBJ2-5; D may be TRBD2 (6 bases). Germline lookup yields CDR1 LGHNA and CDR2 YSLEER. V was pared by 0 bases and J by 5 bases, with 16 bases between. This CDR3 comprises 16 residues. The CDR3 nucleotides are TGCGCCAGCAGCCAAGAGGGGGTTGGGGGGTTCGAGACCCAGTACTTC. Amino acid sequence: CASSQEGVGGFETQYF.

This clonotype was counted between two and nine times. This chain uses TRBV5-6 with TRBJ2-1; 9 positions match TRBD2. V was clipped by 3 bases and J by 8 bases; unmatched bases: 6. CDR1 SGHDT and CDR2 YYEEEE come from the germline V gene. The CDR3 length is 14 residues. This CDR3 is CASSWIAGADEQFF. DNA of the CDR3: TGTGCCAGCAGCTGGATAGCGGGAGCGGATGAGCAGTTCTTC.

The chain joins TRBV7-9 to TRBJ2-7; D is ambiguous. CDR3 length equals 14 residues. V shed 5 bases and J shed 0 bases, with 11 bases lying between them. Germline-derived CDR1 and CDR2 are SEHNR and FQNEAQ (reference sequence). The CDR3 sequence is CASSMDGSSYEQYF. DNA of the CDR3: TGTGCCAGCAGCATGGACGGCAGCTCCTACGAGCAGTACTTC.

DNA for the CDR3: TGCAGTGCTTCCCCCCGACAGGACGCCTATGGCTACACCTTC. The encoded protein is CSASPRQDAYGYTF. The chain links TRBV20-1 to TRBJ1-2, with a tentative D call TRBD1 (6 bases). Germline V gives CDR1 DFQATT, CDR2 SNEGSKA (reference sequence). This CDR3 has 14 amino acids. Trimming stripped 5 bases from V and 4 bases from J, with 17 bases between.

CDR3 protein: CASIAGGIGELFF. CDR3 nucleotides: TGTGCCTCAATAGCGGGAGGGATCGGGGAGCTGTTTTTT. This sequence joins TRBV19 and TRBJ2-2; 11 bases map to TRBD2. Germline CDR1 LNHDA, CDR2 SQIVND (reference sequence). V trimming: 11 bases; J trimming: 7 bases; junction bases outside the gene matches: 6. The CDR3 runs 13 residues.

The J gene is TRBJ1-5, the V gene TRBV19; D not resolved. Per the germline V gene, CDR1 is LNHDA and CDR2 is SQIVND (reference sequence). V gave up 5 bases and J gave up 6 bases, with 8 bases separating them. The length of the CDR3 is 12 residues. The CDR3 DNA follows: TGTGCCAGTAGTTTCACTATTCAGCCCCAGCATTTT. Protein sequence: CASSFTIQPQHF.

In its sample, this clonotype was seen a few times. The chain carries TRBV30 and TRBJ1-6, with TRBD1 identical over 9 bases. Unmatched junction bases numbered 7, after V lost 0 bases and J lost 10 bases. Germline V gives CDR1 GTSNPN, CDR2 SVGIG (reference sequence). The CDR3 length is 15 residues. The CDR3 coding sequence is TGTGCCTGGAGTGTTAGGACAGGGGTATGGTCACCCCTCCACTTT. This sequence encodes CAWSVRTGVWSPLHF.

V and J are TRBV6-5 and TRBJ1-2, with TRBD1 as a possible D gene (6 bases). Germline V CDR1 and CDR2: MNHEY, SVGAGI. The CDR3 spans 15 residues. V was trimmed by 0 bases and J by 6 bases, leaving 14 bases between them. This chain's CDR3 is CASSYSKGGYNGYTF. The DNA for the CDR3 is TGTGCCAGCAGTTACTCGAAGGGGGGCTATAATGGCTACACCTTC.